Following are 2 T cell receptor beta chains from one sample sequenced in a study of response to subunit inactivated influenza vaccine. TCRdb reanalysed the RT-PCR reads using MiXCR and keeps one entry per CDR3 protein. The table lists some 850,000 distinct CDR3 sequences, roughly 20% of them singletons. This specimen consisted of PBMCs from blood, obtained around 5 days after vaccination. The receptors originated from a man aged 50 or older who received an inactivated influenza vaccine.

In nucleotides, the CDR3 is TGTGCCAGCAGCCACACGGGGGGGGCCGGTCAGCCCCAGCATTTT. Its protein product is CASSHTGGAGQPQHF. This rearrangement joins TRBV5-5 to TRBJ1-5, with a possible D match to TRBD1 (6 bases). From germline, CDR1 is SGHKS and CDR2 YYEKEE (reference sequence). V was cut by 4 bases and J by 6 bases, with 17 bases left in between. The length of the CDR3 is 15 residues. The variable domain in full, with the rest retrieved from reference TRBV5-5 and TRBJ1-5, is DAGVTQSPTHLIKTRGQQVTLRCSPISGHKSVSWYQQVLGQGPQFIFQYYEKEERGRGNFPDRFSARQFPNYSSELNVNALLLGDSALYLCASSHTGGAGQPQHFGDGTRLSIL.

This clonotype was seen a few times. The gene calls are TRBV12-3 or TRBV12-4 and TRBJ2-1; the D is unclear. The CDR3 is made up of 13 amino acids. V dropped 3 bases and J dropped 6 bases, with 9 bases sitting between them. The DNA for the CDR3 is TGTGCCAGCAGTTTTTTAGATAGCAATGAGCAGTTCTTC. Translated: CASSFLDSNEQFF.